Listed here are 5 T cell receptor beta chains from one sample, sequenced in a study of molecular identifiers for immune sequencing clone quantification. Using its own MiXCR run on the PCR reads, TCRdb lists one record per CDR3 protein. The data show 250,000 to 350,000 distinct CDR3 sequences, 20% to 25% seen once. Source material: naive CD8+ T cells from blood, with Jurkat cell RNA spiked in. Subset described: FACS-sorted CD8+CD4-CCR7+CD45RA+ naive T cells. These receptor sequences come from a human donor in good health. Some libraries in this study had Jurkat cell RNA spiked in.

This clonotype was seen a handful of times. Just one base apart from a much larger clone, this may be a read error. The chain uses TRBV29-1 and TRBJ2-2; D possibly corresponds to TRBD1 (5 bases). Germline V gene data show CDR1 as SQVTM and CDR2 as ANQGSEA. The CDR3 covers 16 residues. V lost 7 bases, J lost 3 bases, and 21 bases lay in between. This CDR3 is CSDYLQLDSYTGELFF. Written as DNA, the CDR3 is TGCAGCGACTACCTCCAGCTCGACAGTTACACCGGGGAGCTGTTTTTT.

A word on this clonotype: A much more abundant neighbour one base away suggests this may be a read error. The chain links TRBV20-1 to TRBJ2-1; D unclear. CDR3 length equals 15 residues. In germline, CDR1 is DFQATT, CDR2 SNEGSKA (reference sequence). The CDR3 nucleotides read TGCAGTGCTAGAGGTACTAACAACCCCTACAGTGAGCAGTTCTTC. Translating it yields CSARGTNNPYSEQFF.

This clonotype was counted many times. Here the CDR3 reads CASSIGQNYEQYF. The CDR3, as DNA: TGTGCCAGTAGTATTGGACAGAACTACGAGCAGTACTTC. This sequence joins TRBV19 and TRBJ2-7, with TRBD1 as a possible D gene (6 bases). The CDR3 consists of 13 residues. Trimming removed 3 bases at V and 3 bases at J, with 9 bases between. CDR1 LNHDA and CDR2 SQIVND come from the germline V gene (reference sequence).

This clonotype was recorded a few times. The genes are TRBV3-1 and TRBJ2-3, with 9 bases matching TRBD2. This CDR3 has 19 residues. Germline CDR1 and CDR2: LGHDT and YNNKEL (reference sequence). V was clipped by 0 bases and J by 2 bases; unmatched bases: 12. The CDR3 DNA reads as TGTGCCAGCAGCCAAGAGGGTTGGGTAGCGGGAGTAGACACAGATACGCAGTATTTT. This sequence encodes CASSQEGWVAGVDTDTQYF.

This clonotype was seen only a few times. The rearrangement links TRBV6-5 to TRBJ2-7; 11 bases align to TRBD2. V was pared by 2 bases and J by 2 bases, with 5 bases of the junction left unmatched. The germline CDR1 and CDR2 sequences are MNHEY and SVGAGI. The CDR3 spans 16 residues. CDR3 sequence: CASSYGSGRAPYEQYF. Written as DNA, the CDR3 is TGTGCCAGCAGTTACGGTAGCGGGAGGGCCCCCTACGAGCAGTACTTC.